The clone carrying this T cell receptor (beta chain) was counted between two and nine times. Sequencing was performed with immunoSEQ multiplex PCR; in TCRdb, only in-frame clones are kept and a portion is missing. The sample contains around 80,000 clones, 90% to 95% of which appear only once. This sample was taken from a study of T cell changes during pregnancy in multiple sclerosis. Germline CDR1 reads MNHEY; CDR2 reads SVGAGI. Trimming shortened V by 6 bases and J by 0 bases, and 9 bases separated the two germline ends. CDR3 length equals 14 residues. The sample consisted of peripheral blood, taken before pregnancy. This sequence joins TRBV6-5 and TRBJ1-5; D uncertain. The clonotype comes from a female donor with multiple sclerosis, enrolled in a pregnancy study. The CDR3 DNA reads TGTGCCAGCAGCTCCCGGGATAGCAATCAGCCCCAGCATTTT. This codes for CASSSRDSNQPQHF.